Shown below are 27 T cell receptor beta chains from a single sample sequenced in a study of cytomegalovirus exposure and HLA in healthy donors. The study ran its PCR with 60 Vbeta and 13 Jbeta primers. Profiled with immunoSEQ multiplex PCR; TCRdb holds only in-frame clones, not every one. In the table there are over 200,000 clones, about 81% of which are singletons. Sample: PBMCs. Source of these receptors: a man aged 35 to 55 in good health and CMV-seropositive.

The genes are TRBV11-2 and TRBJ1-1; no clear D. CDR1 and CDR2 (germline): SGHAT, FQNNGV. Trimming pared 4 bases from V and 7 bases from J, leaving 7 bases between. This CDR3 has 11 amino acids. CDR3 loop: CASSSTDEAFF. In DNA form, the CDR3 reads TGTGCCAGCAGCTCCACAGATGAAGCTTTCTTT.

This chain links TRBV5-1 with TRBJ2-3; TRBD2 matches at 7 bases. The V and J ends lost 0 bases and 7 bases, in that order; junction bases with no gene match: 11. This CDR3 is 16 amino acids long. The germline V gene has CDR1 SGHRS and CDR2 YFSETQ. In DNA form, the CDR3 reads TGCGCCAGCAGCTTGGGGGCGGGAGCCCAAACCAATACGCAGTATTTT. It encodes CASSLGAGAQTNTQYF. The variable domain in full, completed from reference TRBV5-1 and TRBJ2-3, reads KAGVTQTPRYLIKTRGQQVTLSCSPISGHRSVSWYQQTPGQGLQFLFEYFSETQRNKGNFPGRFSGRQFSNSRSEMNVSTLELGDSALYLCASSLGAGAQTNTQYFGPGTRLTVL.

This clone has a handful of counts. The gene calls are TRBV7-9 and TRBJ2-6; D unclear. V lost 2 bases and J lost 2, with 13 bases in between. The CDR3 extends over 17 amino acids. CDR1 and CDR2 from the germline V gene are SEHNR and FQNEAQ (reference sequence). CDR3 protein: CASSLQASIAGANVLTF. CDR3 coding DNA: TGTGCCAGCAGCTTACAGGCTTCTATCGCTGGGGCCAACGTCCTGACTTTC.

V is TRBV9 and J is TRBJ2-3; D ambiguous. Germline V CDR1 and CDR2: SGDLS, YYNGEE. The length of the CDR3 is 14 residues. The ends were cut back, 4 bases at V and 6 bases at J, with 15 bases in the middle. CDR3 amino acids: CASSSSSVLDTQYF. CDR3 nucleotide sequence: TGTGCCAGCAGCTCCTCGTCCGTACTGGATACGCAGTATTTT.

The chain recombines TRBV5-4 with TRBJ2-1, with 7 positions matching TRBD2. Germline assignment: CDR1 SGHNT and CDR2 YYREEE (reference sequence). V gave up 4 bases and J gave up 7 bases; unmatched junction bases: 11. The CDR3 has 15 amino acids. This chain's CDR3 is CASSRGSPTKNEQFF. The CDR3 DNA reads TGTGCCAGCAGCCGCGGGAGCCCCACGAAGAATGAGCAGTTCTTC.

This clone showed up just once. V and J are TRBV6-5 and TRBJ1-3; 8 nucleotides match TRBD1. Unmatched junction bases numbered 6, after V lost 8 bases and J lost 0 bases. CDR1 is MNHEY and CDR2 is SVGAGI in the germline V gene. This CDR3 has 15 residues. The CDR3 loop is CASSDRGVSGNTIYF. CDR3 DNA sequence: TGTGCCAGCTCTGACAGGGGAGTCTCTGGAAACACCATATATTTT.

This chain joins TRBV7-9 and TRBJ2-1; D is perhaps TRBD1 (5 bases). The CDR3 extends over 12 amino acids. The V and J ends lost 5 bases and 15 bases respectively, with 17 bases between them. Germline V gives CDR1 SEHNR, CDR2 FQNEAQ (reference sequence). The DNA of the CDR3 is TGTGCCAGCAGCCCCGACAGAAAAGCTGGGTTCTTC. The encoded protein is CASSPDRKAGFF.

In DNA form, the CDR3 reads TGCGCCAGCAGCTCCGCCGACAATCCCGAGCAGTACTTC. This translates into CASSSADNPEQYF. This chain links TRBV4-1 with TRBJ2-7, with D hard to call. CDR3 length: 13 amino acids. V gave up 5 bases and J gave up 6 bases, with 14 bases separating them. Per germline, CDR1 MGHRA and CDR2 YSYEKL.

The gene calls are TRBV5-1 and TRBJ2-1; TRBD2 agrees at 8 bases. The CDR3 loop spans 12 amino acids. Trimming at V came to 9 bases and at J to 7 bases, leaving 6 bases not matched to a gene. CDR1 and CDR2 (germline): SGHRS, YFSETQ. Here the CDR3 DNA reads TGCGCCACGGGGGGGTTGATTAATGAGCAGTTCTTC. This translates into CATGGLINEQFF.

This clone was seen a few times. The chain employs TRBV27 and TRBJ2-1, with TRBD2 matching over 10 bases. The V gene's germline CDR1 is MNHEY and CDR2 SMNVEV (reference sequence). The CDR3 contains 15 residues. V lost 7 bases to trimming and J lost 4 bases; unmatched junction nucleotides: 7. The CDR3 coding sequence is TGTGCCAGCACCCAAACTAGCGGGGCTTACAATGAGCAGTTCTTC. This sequence encodes CASTQTSGAYNEQFF.

Regarding this clone: The junction shows a germline mismatch at one end, possibly a read error. The gene calls are TRBV4-2 and TRBJ2-1; 9 nucleotides line up with TRBD2. The length of the CDR3 is 17 residues. In germline, CDR1 is LGHNA, CDR2 YNFKEQ. In DNA, the CDR3 is TGTGCCAGCAGCCAAGAGATCGGACTAGCGCTCTACGATGAGCAGTTCTTC. It translates to CASSQEIGLALYDEQFF.

The table lists this clone with a count of one. The sample carries other DNA sequences with the same CDR3. The rearrangement uses TRBV15 and TRBJ2-7, with D tentatively TRBD2 (5 bases). Germline V gene sequence: CDR1 LNHNV, CDR2 YYDKDF (reference sequence). This CDR3 is 14 amino acids long. Trimming cost V 0 bases and J 2 bases, with 8 bases left between them. CDR3 nucleotides: TGTGCCACCAGCAGAGATAGAGCGGCCTACGAGCAGTACTTC. Translated, it gives CATSRDRAAYEQYF.

This rearrangement joins TRBV7-6 to TRBJ2-3; 9 bases align to TRBD1. V shed 6 bases and J 0 bases; nucleotides not matched to a gene: 13. Germline V gene data show CDR1 as SGHVS and CDR2 as FNYEAQ. This CDR3 has 18 residues. CDR3 sequence reads: CASSFPITGQGSTDTQYF. As DNA, the CDR3 is TGTGCCAGCAGTTTCCCCATAACGGGACAGGGAAGCACAGATACGCAGTATTTT.

The chain is built from TRBV11-2 and TRBJ2-2; 7 bases match TRBD2. This CDR3 region has 13 residues. Germline assignment: CDR1 SGHAT and CDR2 FQNNGV. Germline trimming cut 5 bases from V and 5 bases from J; bases unmatched to any gene: 2. CDR3 nucleotide sequence: TGTGCCAGCAGCCTTAGCGGGACCGGGGAGCTGTTTTTT. Its translation: CASSLSGTGELFF.

The CDR3 region is CASSLQPGGVGQPQHF. Written as DNA, the CDR3 is TGTGCCAGCAGCTTGCAACCAGGGGGCGTAGGGCAGCCCCAGCATTTT. The V and J genes are TRBV5-4 and TRBJ1-5; 8 bases fit TRBD1. The ends lost 1 base at V and 7 bases at J; junction bases unmatched: 10. This CDR3 comprises 16 residues. The germline CDR1 and CDR2 sequences are SGHNT and YYREEE (reference sequence).

This sequence joins TRBV11-2 and TRBJ2-5; D is possibly TRBD1 (6 bases). Germline values: CDR1 SGHAT, CDR2 FQNNGV. This CDR3 spans 14 amino acids. V was clipped by 5 bases and J by 0 bases, with 10 bases between them. The CDR3 here is CASSPWTDQETQYF. The CDR3 DNA follows: TGTGCCAGCAGCCCCTGGACAGACCAAGAGACCCAGTACTTC.

The V call is TRBV4-1, the J call TRBJ1-5; maybe TRBD1 (6 bases). Trimming removed 4 bases from V and 1 base from J, with 8 bases in between. Germline V gene lookup returns CDR1 MGHRA and CDR2 YSYEKL. This CDR3 spans 14 amino acids. The CDR3 DNA sequence: TGCGCCAGCAGCCCAACAGGGAGCAATCAGCCCCAGCATTTT. Translated, it gives CASSPTGSNQPQHF.

V usage is TRBV9 and J usage is TRBJ2-7; TRBD1 might be the D (7 bases). Trimming removed 0 bases from V and 2 bases from J, with 12 bases in between. There are 15 residues in the CDR3. CDR1 is SGDLS and CDR2 is YYNGEE in the germline V gene. The CDR3 protein is CASSVEEGATYEQYF. The CDR3 DNA reads as TGTGCCAGCAGCGTAGAGGAGGGGGCGACCTACGAGCAGTACTTC.

V is TRBV6-1 and J is TRBJ2-7; 10 nucleotides match TRBD2. This CDR3 has 19 residues. The V gene end was trimmed by 1 base and the J gene end by 2 bases; junction bases not matched to a gene: 14. In germline, CDR1 is MNHNS, CDR2 SASEGT. CDR3 in DNA: TGTGCCAGCAGTGAAGTCTCTCGGGGACTTACTAGCGGGGCCTACGAGCAGTACGTC. The encoded protein is CASSEVSRGLTSGAYEQYV.

The chain has TRBV9 and TRBJ1-2; tentative D call: TRBD1 (6 bases). The ends were cut back, 4 bases at V and 4 bases at J, with 20 bases in the middle. Germline V lookup: CDR1 SGDLS, CDR2 YYNGEE. The CDR3 runs 16 residues. CDR3 sequence (DNA): TGTGCCAGCAGCACCGGGGGGCCGGGTGAGGCCTATGGCTACACCTTC. Translating it yields CASSTGGPGEAYGYTF.

In its sample, this clone was seen once. Other DNA sequences in the sample encode the same CDR3. The chain recombines TRBV29-1 with TRBJ2-1, with D unresolved. The CDR3 loop spans 11 amino acids. V shed 4 bases and J shed 4 bases, with 5 bases lying between them. In germline, CDR1 is SQVTM, CDR2 ANQGSEA. This CDR3 is CSVGDYNEQFF. In DNA form, the CDR3 reads TGCAGCGTTGGCGATTACAATGAGCAGTTCTTC.

The rearrangement uses TRBV25-1 and TRBJ1-3, with 7 positions matching TRBD1. Germline values: CDR1 MGHDK, CDR2 SYGVNS. The length of the CDR3 is 15 residues. Unmatched junction bases numbered 8, after V lost 5 bases and J lost 4 bases. In DNA form, the CDR3 reads TGTGCCAGCAGTATCGGACAGGTGTCCGGAAACACCATATATTTT. Amino acid sequence: CASSIGQVSGNTIYF.

The chain's CDR3 is CASSLAGVLRVEQYF. The CDR3 DNA sequence: TGTGCCAGCAGCTTAGCGGGAGTGCTTCGGGTTGAGCAGTACTTC. This chain joins TRBV7-9 and TRBJ2-7, with a tentative D call TRBD2 (5 bases). There are 15 residues in the CDR3. The germline V gene has CDR1 SEHNR and CDR2 FQNEAQ (reference sequence). Trimming removed 0 bases from V and 7 bases from J, with 16 bases in between.

V and J are TRBV6-5 and TRBJ1-1; D call uncertain. Germline-derived CDR1 and CDR2 are MNHEY and SVGAGI. CDR3 length equals 14 residues. V lost 7 bases, J lost 0 bases, and 12 bases lay in between. CDR3: CASTPNNMNTEAFF. The CDR3 DNA reads TGTGCCAGCACCCCCAATAACATGAACACTGAAGCTTTCTTT.

This clone was found once. V and J are TRBV6-1 and TRBJ2-7, with 8 bases fitting TRBD2. The CDR3 is 17 amino acids. With 4 bases clipped from V and 4 bases from J, the junction kept 15 bases outside the gene matches. The germline gives CDR1 MNHNS, CDR2 SASEGT. CDR3 residues: CASSVGRGRHLGYEQYF. The CDR3, as DNA: TGTGCCAGCAGTGTCGGGCGCGGGAGGCACCTTGGGTACGAGCAGTACTTC.

The chain recombines TRBV5-6 with TRBJ1-1; possible D gene TRBD1, 6 bases. The germline gives CDR1 SGHDT, CDR2 YYEEEE. Trimming pared 4 bases from V and 0 bases from J, leaving 10 bases between. The CDR3 length is 14 residues. DNA for the CDR3: TGTGCCAGCAGCCCGGACAGACTGAACACTGAAGCTTTCTTT. Protein sequence: CASSPDRLNTEAFF.

The V call is TRBV27, the J call TRBJ1-4; 7 bases map to TRBD1. The CDR3 is 14 residues long. J lost 3 bases, V lost 5 bases, and 3 bases had no gene match. Per the germline V gene, CDR1 is MNHEY and CDR2 is SMNVEV (reference sequence). The CDR3: CASSTRGANEKLFF. As DNA, the CDR3 is TGTGCCAGCAGTACCAGGGGGGCTAATGAAAAACTGTTTTTT.